This T cell receptor (beta chain) was profiled in a study of blood T cells in healthy people across ages (dated by TCRdb to 2014 to 2015). Notes on the research overall: Template switching captured roughly one uniquely barcoded TCR beta cDNA molecule per two T cells in model experiments. The study analyzed two additional independent replicas of 1 million unique cDNA reads from the same blood draw for two donors, one aged 18 to 30 and one aged 80 or older. Donors were grouped into four age groups: young (average approximately 16 years), middle-aged (39), aged (about 60) and long-lived (over 80). Age-related changes in TCR beta repertoire diversity were measured in the study by deep sequencing normalized with unique cDNA molecular identifiers. To avoid experimental bias, donors of different ages were spread randomly across the sequencing lanes.

Beyond this particular receptor, the publication reports: Compared with the aged group, more naive CD4+ T cells, fewer expanded clones and increased TCR diversity were shown by the long-lived group, suggesting age selection. Conclusive comparison of naive and antigen-experienced compartments was prevented by the profiling of bulk unsorted PBMCs. A strong correlation was found between observed TCR beta diversity and the percentage of naive T cells measured by flow cytometry. Total diversity estimates from one million sequenced T cells were considered lower bounds and underestimates. Because donor CMV infection status was unknown, age-related changes in expanded clonotypes were potentially confounded. As age increased, observed TCR beta diversity per million T cells dropped in a roughly linear way, and a significant reduction was already evident by age 40.

The receptor library was made with 5' RACE. The run used an Illumina HiSeq 2500. A second PCR of roughly 7 to 11 cycles was performed with a sample-barcoded 5' primer and a J-beta primer mix. Each TCR beta cDNA molecule received a unique molecular identifier from a template-switch 5' adaptor carrying 12 random nucleotides. Each sample yielded at least 3 million CDR3-containing paired-end reads. The Mint cDNA synthesis kit, primed by a TRBC-specific oligonucleotide, was used to synthesize first-strand cDNA from all RNA. Following uracil-DNA glycosylase treatment, a first 18-cycle PCR with universal primers M1SS and BC2_uni_R was performed on all cDNA. Concerning the study's data processing: Each sample was normalized by randomly selecting 1 million high-quality reads, each carrying a distinct molecular identifier. Instead of being binned into consensus sequences, reads that shared molecular identifiers were thrown out. MiTCR, run with a Q25 quality threshold and the strictest error-elimination algorithm, handled CDR3 identification, clonotype clustering and error correction. Lower-bound total TCR beta diversity was estimated with a nonparametric unseen species model using Euler transformation. The raw public data were reprocessed by TCRdb itself: fastp quality trimming at Q25, MiXCR clonotype calling, in-frame beta chains only. Identical CDR3 protein sequences are pooled into one entry, listed with their most common genes and DNA. The V and J calls and clone size come from TCRdb's table, not from the authors' own analysis. This sample lists 1.4 million to 1.5 million distinct CDR3 sequences; about 40% were detected once. The ten biggest clones cover around 8% of the sample.

About this clonotype: The antigen it recognizes is unknown. Base qualities are not at hand, and no much larger clone is one base apart.

Deletion took 8 bases off V and 3 bases off J, with a span of 16 bases between the germline ends. CDR1 SQVTM and CDR2 ANQGSEA were looked up in the germline V gene. The CDR3 runs 14 residues from the cysteine to the phenylalanine. Left in the record is the CDR3 DNA by itself, 42 bases read in frame from the first base. Systemically healthy Caucasian individuals from Russia, some 38 in total and aged about 6 to 100 years, were included as donors. Approximately 9 milliliters of peripheral blood were collected from each donor into EDTA-treated Vacutainer tubes. Ficoll-Paque density-gradient centrifugation was used to isolate PBMCs, with at least 6.5 million obtained per sample. Trizol reagent was used to extract total RNA from the PBMCs, yielding at least 6 micrograms per sample. Naive CD45RAhigh/CD27high T cell percentages were measured by flow cytometry on a PBMC aliquot from every donor.

Sequencing input: blood. The origin of this receptor is a woman under 30 in good health. The chain links TRBV29-1 with TRBJ2-2, and the D gene may be TRBD1, 5 bases matching. This receptor carries the CDR3 CSYQLLGDTGELFF. The DNA is as follows: TGCAGCTATCAACTCTTAGGGGACACCGGGGAGCTGTTTTTT.